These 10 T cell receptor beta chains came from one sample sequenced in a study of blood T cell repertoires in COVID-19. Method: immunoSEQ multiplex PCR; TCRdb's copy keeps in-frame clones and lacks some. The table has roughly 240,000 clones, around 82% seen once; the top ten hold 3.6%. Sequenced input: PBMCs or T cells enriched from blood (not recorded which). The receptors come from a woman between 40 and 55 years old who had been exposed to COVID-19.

CDR3 nucleotide sequence: TGTGCCAGCAGCGGGGGACTAGTCTACAATGAGCAGTTCTTC. It translates to CASSGGLVYNEQFF. V usage is TRBV5-8 and J usage is TRBJ2-1, with 8 positions matching TRBD2. Per germline, CDR1 SGHTS and CDR2 YDEGEE. J was trimmed by 3 bases and V by 4 bases; bases with no gene match: 3. This CDR3 spans 14 amino acids.

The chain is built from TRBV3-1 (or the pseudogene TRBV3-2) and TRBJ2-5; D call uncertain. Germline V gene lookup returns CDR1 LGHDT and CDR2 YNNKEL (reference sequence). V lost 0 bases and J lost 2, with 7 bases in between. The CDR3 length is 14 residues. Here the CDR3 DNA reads TGTGCCAGCAGCCAAGACTGGCAGCAAGAGACCCAGTACTTC. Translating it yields CASSQDWQQETQYF.

CDR3 loop: CASSQEVGLLTSPLHF. For the CDR3, the DNA is TGTGCCAGCAGCCAAGAAGTAGGACTGCTAACTTCACCCCTCCACTTT. The V and J genes are TRBV14 and TRBJ1-6; D unresolved. The CDR3 has 16 residues. CDR1 and CDR2 from the germline V gene are SGHDN and FVKESK. The V and J ends lost 0 bases and 9 bases respectively, with 15 bases between them.

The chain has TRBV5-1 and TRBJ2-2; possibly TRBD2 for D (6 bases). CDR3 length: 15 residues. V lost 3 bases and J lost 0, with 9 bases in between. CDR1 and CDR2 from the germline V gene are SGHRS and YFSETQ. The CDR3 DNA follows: TGCGCCAGCAGCTGGGGGACTTCGAACACCGGGGAGCTGTTTTTT. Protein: CASSWGTSNTGELFF.

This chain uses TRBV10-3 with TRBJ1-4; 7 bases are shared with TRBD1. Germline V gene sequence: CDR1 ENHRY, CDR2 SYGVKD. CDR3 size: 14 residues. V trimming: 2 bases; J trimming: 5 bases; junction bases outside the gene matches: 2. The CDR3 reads CAISERGPNEKLFF. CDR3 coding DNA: TGTGCCATCAGTGAGAGGGGGCCCAATGAAAAACTGTTTTTT.

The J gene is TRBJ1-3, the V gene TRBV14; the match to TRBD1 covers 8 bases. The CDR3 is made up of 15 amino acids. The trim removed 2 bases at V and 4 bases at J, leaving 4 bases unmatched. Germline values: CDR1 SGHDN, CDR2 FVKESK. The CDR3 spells CASSQYRDRGNTIYF. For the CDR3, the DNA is TGTGCCAGCAGCCAATATCGGGACAGGGGAAACACCATATATTTT.

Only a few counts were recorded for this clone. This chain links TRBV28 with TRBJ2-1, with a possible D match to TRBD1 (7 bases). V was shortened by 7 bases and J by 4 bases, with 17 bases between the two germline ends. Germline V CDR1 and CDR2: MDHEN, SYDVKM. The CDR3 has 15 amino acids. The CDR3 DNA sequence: TGTGCCAGCACCCTTGATCCAGGGGGGTACAATGAGCAGTTCTTC. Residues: CASTLDPGGYNEQFF.

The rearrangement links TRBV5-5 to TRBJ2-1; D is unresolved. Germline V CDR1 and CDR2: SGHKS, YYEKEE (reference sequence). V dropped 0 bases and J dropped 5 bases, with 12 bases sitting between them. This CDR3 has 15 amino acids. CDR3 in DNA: TGTGCCAGCAGCTTGGTGACGTTCCGGGACAATGAGCAGTTCTTC. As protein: CASSLVTFRDNEQFF.

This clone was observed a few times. The CDR3 spells CASSQGQGARGELFF. CDR3 DNA sequence: TGCGCCAGCAGCCAAGGACAGGGGGCGCGGGGGGAGCTGTTTTTT. V gene TRBV4-1 combines with J gene TRBJ2-2, with TRBD1 matching 10 bases. With V trimmed by 1 base and J by 8 bases, 4 bases remained unmatched. Germline-derived CDR1 and CDR2 are MGHRA and YSYEKL. The length of the CDR3 is 15 residues.

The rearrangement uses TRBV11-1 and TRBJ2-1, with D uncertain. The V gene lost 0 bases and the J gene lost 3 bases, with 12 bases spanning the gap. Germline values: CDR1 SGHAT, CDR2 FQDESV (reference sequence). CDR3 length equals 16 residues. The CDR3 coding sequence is TGTGCCAGCAGCTTAGCGTGGAGAGATCTCTACAATGAGCAGTTCTTC. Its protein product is CASSLAWRDLYNEQFF.